The clone carrying this TCR beta chain was seen at least ten times. This sample is drawn from a study of molecular identifiers for immune sequencing clone quantification. Germline CDR1 is MNHEY and CDR2 is SVGEGT. The CDR3 loop spans 18 amino acids. The J segment lost 4 bases and the V segment lost 2 bases, leaving 9 bases of the junction unmatched. One entry per CDR3 protein, called by TCRdb with MiXCR from the PCR reads. The data show tens of thousands of distinct CDR3 sequences, less than 20% seen once. The sequence was collected from a human donor in good health. Some libraries in this study had Jurkat cell RNA spiked in. The rearrangement links TRBV6-2 or TRBV6-3 to TRBJ2-3, with 13 positions matching TRBD2. What was sequenced was naive CD8+ T cells from blood, with Jurkat cell RNA spiked in. Subset indicated: FACS-sorted CD8+CD4-CCR7+CD45RA+ naive T cells. CDR3 loop: CASSYIGLAGVGADTQYF. The CDR3 DNA reads as TGTGCCAGCAGTTACATCGGACTAGCGGGAGTCGGCGCAGATACGCAGTATTTT.